These 10 T cell receptor beta chains were all obtained from the same sample, sequenced in a study of OX40 agonist ivuxolimab in advanced cancers. The assay was immunoSEQ multiplex PCR, and TCRdb's table has in-frame clones only and misses some. The table records about 150,000 clones, 90% of them present only once. The specimen was CD4+ or CD8+ T cells sorted from blood, collected in a trial of the OX40 agonist ivuxolimab. Receptors were obtained from an adult with an advanced solid tumor such as melanoma, head and neck, liver or kidney cancer.

The V call is TRBV7-9, the J call TRBJ2-1; no clear D gene. Trimming pared 8 bases from V and 0 bases from J, leaving 11 bases between. The CDR3 consists of 14 residues. In germline, CDR1 is SEHNR, CDR2 FQNEAQ (reference sequence). CDR3 nucleotides: TGTGCCAGCCGGCGGAAGAGCTCCTACAATGAGCAGTTCTTC. It specifies CASRRKSSYNEQFF.

CDR3 loop: CASSLDSGSRKNIQYF. The CDR3 DNA reads TGTGCCAGCAGTTTAGATAGCGGGAGCCGCAAAAACATTCAGTACTTC. The V call is TRBV28, the J call TRBJ2-4; 9 positions agree with TRBD2. The CDR3 spans 16 residues. After removal of 2 bases from V and 3 bases from J, the junction contained 5 bases not matched to a gene. Per germline, CDR1 MDHEN and CDR2 SYDVKM.

V usage is TRBV7-3 and J usage is TRBJ2-7, with TRBD1 matching 7 bases. In germline, CDR1 is SGHTA, CDR2 FQGTGA. The CDR3 contains 14 residues. Trimming removed 5 bases from V and 5 bases from J; junction bases left unmatched: 9. The CDR3 region has the DNA TGTGCCAGCAGCCCCCGACAGGGAAGCGACGAGCAGTACTTC. It translates to CASSPRQGSDEQYF.

V is TRBV19 and J is TRBJ2-1; 10 bases align to TRBD2. The CDR3 consists of 16 residues. Germline V gene lookup returns CDR1 LNHDA and CDR2 SQIVND (reference sequence). After removal of 5 bases from V and 3 bases from J, the junction contained 7 bases not matched to a gene. Here the CDR3 reads CASSPLLAGSYNEQFF. DNA of the CDR3: TGTGCCAGTAGTCCCTTACTAGCGGGAAGCTACAATGAGCAGTTCTTC.

The CDR3 DNA is TGTGCCAGCAGCTCTGGTAGGGGGAGTGAAAAACTGTTTTTT. This codes for CASSSGRGSEKLFF. The chain links TRBV9 to TRBJ1-4, with D perhaps matching TRBD1 (6 bases). The germline V gene encodes CDR1 SGDLS and CDR2 YYNGEE. CDR3 size: 14 residues. Trimming took off 4 bases at V and 7 bases at J, with 14 bases between the two ends.

In this sample, this clone turned up a few times. In DNA, the CDR3 is TGTGCCAGCAGTCACAAACTCAGGTCGCGAGTAGGTCAGCCCCAGCATTTT. Protein sequence: CASSHKLRSRVGQPQHF. The genes are TRBV28 and TRBJ1-5, with D unresolved. From germline, CDR1 is MDHEN and CDR2 SYDVKM. The CDR3 covers 17 residues. The V end was cut by 5 bases, the J end by 6 bases, with 23 bases between.

V and J are TRBV6-4 and TRBJ1-1; perhaps TRBD1 as D (5 bases). Germline V gene lookup returns CDR1 MRHNA and CDR2 SNTAGT. The ends were cut back, 6 bases at V and 1 base at J, with 12 bases in the middle. This CDR3 spans 14 amino acids. This chain's CDR3 is CASSNGAGNTEAFF. In DNA form, the CDR3 reads TGTGCCAGCAGCAACGGGGCGGGGAACACTGAAGCTTTCTTT.

This sequence joins TRBV5-1 and TRBJ1-1; D is uncertain. Trimming removed 4 bases at V and 1 base at J, with 8 bases between. The CDR3 sequence is 13 residues long. Germline-derived CDR1 and CDR2 are SGHRS and YFSETQ. As DNA, the CDR3 is TGCGCCAGCAGCCGGATCACGAACACTGAAGCTTTCTTT. It codes for CASSRITNTEAFF.

The genes are TRBV7-8 and TRBJ2-1; D remains unclear. This CDR3 region has 13 residues. Germline loops: CDR1 SGHVS, CDR2 FQNEAQ. V was shortened by 0 bases and J by 7 bases, with 7 bases between the two germline ends. As DNA, the CDR3 is TGTGCCAGCAGCTTAGCGTCCGTAAATGAGCAGTTCTTC. The encoded protein is CASSLASVNEQFF.

CDR3 nucleotides: TGTGCCAGCAGGGGGGACAGGAACACTGAAGCTTTCTTT. This gives the protein CASRGDRNTEAFF. The V gene is TRBV2, the J gene TRBJ1-1, with 7 positions matching TRBD1. The V and J ends lost 6 bases and 1 base, in that order; junction bases with no gene match: 2. Germline CDR1 and CDR2: SNHLY and FYNNEI. CDR3 length: 13 residues.